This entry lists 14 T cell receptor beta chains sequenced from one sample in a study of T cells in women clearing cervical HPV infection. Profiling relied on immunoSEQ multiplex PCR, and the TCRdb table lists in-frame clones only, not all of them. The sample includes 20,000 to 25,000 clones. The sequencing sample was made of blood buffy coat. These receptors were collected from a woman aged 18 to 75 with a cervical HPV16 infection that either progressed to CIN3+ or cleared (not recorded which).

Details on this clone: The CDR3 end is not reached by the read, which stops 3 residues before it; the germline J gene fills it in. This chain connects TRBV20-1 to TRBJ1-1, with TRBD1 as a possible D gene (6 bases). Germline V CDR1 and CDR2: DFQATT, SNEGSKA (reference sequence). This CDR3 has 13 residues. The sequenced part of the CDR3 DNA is TGCAGTGCTAGAGGCGAGGGGGTGAGGATA. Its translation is CSARGEGVRI. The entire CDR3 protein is CSARGEGVRIAFF.

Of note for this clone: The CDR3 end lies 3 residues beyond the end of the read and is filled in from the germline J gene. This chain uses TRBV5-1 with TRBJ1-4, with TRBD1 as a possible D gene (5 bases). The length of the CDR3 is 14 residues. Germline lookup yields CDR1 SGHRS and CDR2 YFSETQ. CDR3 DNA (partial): TGCGCCAGCAGCTTGGGGGGCGCCGGTTCACCA. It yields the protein CASSLGGAGSP. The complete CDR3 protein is CASSLGGAGSPLFF.

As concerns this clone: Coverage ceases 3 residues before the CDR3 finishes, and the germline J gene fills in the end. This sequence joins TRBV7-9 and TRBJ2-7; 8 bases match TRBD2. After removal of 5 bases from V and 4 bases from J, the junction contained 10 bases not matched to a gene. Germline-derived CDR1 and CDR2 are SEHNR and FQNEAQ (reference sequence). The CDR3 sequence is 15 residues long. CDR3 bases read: TGTGCCAGCAGCCAGAAGCGGGGGCCGATATACGAG. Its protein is CASSQKRGPIYE. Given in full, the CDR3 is CASSQKRGPIYEQYF.

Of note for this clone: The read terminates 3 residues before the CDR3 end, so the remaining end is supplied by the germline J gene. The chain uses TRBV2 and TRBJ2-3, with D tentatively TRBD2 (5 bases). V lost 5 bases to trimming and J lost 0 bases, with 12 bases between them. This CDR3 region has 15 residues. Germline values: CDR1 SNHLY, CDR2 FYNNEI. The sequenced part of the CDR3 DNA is TGTGCCAGCAGTACCGGACTCATTAGCACAGATACG. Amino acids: CASSTGLISTDT. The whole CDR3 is CASSTGLISTDTQYF.

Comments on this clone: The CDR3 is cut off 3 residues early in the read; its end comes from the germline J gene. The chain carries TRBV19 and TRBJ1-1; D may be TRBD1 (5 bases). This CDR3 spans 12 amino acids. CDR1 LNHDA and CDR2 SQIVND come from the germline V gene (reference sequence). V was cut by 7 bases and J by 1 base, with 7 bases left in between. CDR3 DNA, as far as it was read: TGTGCCAGTATCCAGGGGAACACTGAA. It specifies CASIQGNTE. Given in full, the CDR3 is CASIQGNTEAFF.

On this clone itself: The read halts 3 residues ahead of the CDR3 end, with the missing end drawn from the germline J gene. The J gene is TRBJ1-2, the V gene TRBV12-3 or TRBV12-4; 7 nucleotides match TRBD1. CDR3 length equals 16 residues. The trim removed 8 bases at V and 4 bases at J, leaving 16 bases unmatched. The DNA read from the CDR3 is TGTGCCAGCGGCGAAGGGGGCCCCTATAGTGGCTATGGC. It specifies CASGEGGPYSGYG. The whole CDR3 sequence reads CASGEGGPYSGYGYTF.

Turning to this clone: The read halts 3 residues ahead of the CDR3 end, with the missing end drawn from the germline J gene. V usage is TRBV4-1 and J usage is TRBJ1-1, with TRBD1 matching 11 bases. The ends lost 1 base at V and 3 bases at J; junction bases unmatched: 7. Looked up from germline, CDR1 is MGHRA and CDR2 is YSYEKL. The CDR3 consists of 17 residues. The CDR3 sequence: CASSQGSGQGAHTEAFF. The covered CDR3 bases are TGCGCCAGCAGCCAAGGATCCGGACAGGGGGCGCACACTGAA.

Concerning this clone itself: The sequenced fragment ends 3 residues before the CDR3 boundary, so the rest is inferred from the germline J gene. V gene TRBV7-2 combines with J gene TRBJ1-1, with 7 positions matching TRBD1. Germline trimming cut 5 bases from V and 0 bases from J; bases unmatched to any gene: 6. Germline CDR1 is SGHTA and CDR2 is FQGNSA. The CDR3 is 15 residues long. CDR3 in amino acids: CASSPYGTVNTEAFF. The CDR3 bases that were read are TGTGCCAGCAGCCCCTATGGGACAGTGAACACTGAA.

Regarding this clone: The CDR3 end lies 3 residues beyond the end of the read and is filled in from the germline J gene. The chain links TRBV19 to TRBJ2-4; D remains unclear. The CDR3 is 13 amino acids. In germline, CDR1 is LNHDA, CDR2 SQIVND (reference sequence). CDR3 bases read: TGTGCCAGTAGTCTATCCCCTAACTATGGT. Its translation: CASSLSPNYG. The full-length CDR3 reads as CASSLSPNYGQYF.

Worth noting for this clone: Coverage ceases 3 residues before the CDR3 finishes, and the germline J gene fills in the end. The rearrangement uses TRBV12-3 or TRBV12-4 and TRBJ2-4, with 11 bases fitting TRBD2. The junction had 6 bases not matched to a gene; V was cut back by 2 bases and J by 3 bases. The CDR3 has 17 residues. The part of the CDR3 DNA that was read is TGTGCCAGCAGTTTATTAGCGGGAGGGCCAATCAAAAACATT. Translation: CASSLLAGGPIKNI. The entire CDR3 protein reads CASSLLAGGPIKNIQYF.

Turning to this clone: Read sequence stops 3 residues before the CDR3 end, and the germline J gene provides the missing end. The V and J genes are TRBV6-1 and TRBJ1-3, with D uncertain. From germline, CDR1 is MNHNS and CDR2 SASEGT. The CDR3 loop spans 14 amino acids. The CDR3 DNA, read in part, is TGTGCCAGCAGTGAATTAGGACTAGCGGGAGGC. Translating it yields CASSELGLAGG. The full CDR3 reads CASSELGLAGGIYF.

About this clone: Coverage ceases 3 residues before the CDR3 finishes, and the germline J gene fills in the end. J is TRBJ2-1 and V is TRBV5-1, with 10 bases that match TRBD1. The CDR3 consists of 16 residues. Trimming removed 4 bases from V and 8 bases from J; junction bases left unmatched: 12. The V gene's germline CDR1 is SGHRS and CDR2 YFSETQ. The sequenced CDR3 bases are TGCGCCAGCAGCCGGGCCGGGACAGGGGACGGCGATGAG. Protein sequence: CASSRAGTGDGDE. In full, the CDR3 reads CASSRAGTGDGDEQFF.

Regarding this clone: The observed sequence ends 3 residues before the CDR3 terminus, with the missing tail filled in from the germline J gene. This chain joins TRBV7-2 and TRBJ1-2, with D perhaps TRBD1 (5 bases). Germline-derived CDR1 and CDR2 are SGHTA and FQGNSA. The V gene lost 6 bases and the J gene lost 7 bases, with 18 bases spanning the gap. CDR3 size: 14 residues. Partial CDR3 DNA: TGTGCCAGCAGATCGGCGACAGAAATGGGTGGC. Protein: CASRSATEMGG. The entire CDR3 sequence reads CASRSATEMGGYTF.

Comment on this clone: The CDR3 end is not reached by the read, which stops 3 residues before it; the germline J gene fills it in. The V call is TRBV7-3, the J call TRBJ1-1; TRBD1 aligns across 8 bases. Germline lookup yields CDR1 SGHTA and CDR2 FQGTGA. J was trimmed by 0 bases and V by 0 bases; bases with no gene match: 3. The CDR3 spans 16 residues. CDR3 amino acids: CASSLTRTGLNTEAFF. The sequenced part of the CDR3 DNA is TGTGCCAGCAGCTTAACCCGGACAGGGTTGAACACTGAA.